The 25 T cell receptor beta chains reported below all come from one sample, sequenced in a study of CD8 T cells in ankylosing spondylitis. Study conclusions and caveats: Seemingly distinctive of ankylosing spondylitis blood was a TCR beta motif formed by eight highly homologous variants.

TCRdb processed the 5' RACE reads anew with MiXCR; each CDR3 protein has one entry. Of more than 500,000 distinct CDR3 sequences listed, approximately 5% are singletons. Which antigens these TCRs recognize remains unknown. Sequenced input: blood, either unsorted or a sorted T cell fraction (not recorded which). Source of these receptors: a male donor with ankylosing spondylitis.

This clonotype was counted ten times or more. CDR3 DNA: TGTGCCAGCAGCTTAGGGGCCGGGCTCGGGCAGTTCTTC. Its translation: CASSLGAGLGQFF. The gene calls are TRBV11-2 and TRBJ2-1; D gene uncertain. The CDR3 extends over 13 amino acids. Germline V lookup: CDR1 SGHAT, CDR2 FQNNGV. Trimming stripped 1 base from V and 12 bases from J, with 13 bases between.

This clonotype was counted many times. The chain combines TRBV20-1 with TRBJ2-5; possible D gene TRBD2, 6 bases. Germline V gene lookup returns CDR1 DFQATT and CDR2 SNEGSKA (reference sequence). This CDR3 contains 11 residues. Trimming removed 3 bases at V and 9 bases at J, with 11 bases between. This CDR3 reads CSAREGRSQYF. CDR3 DNA sequence: TGCAGTGCTAGGGAGGGGCGGTCCCAGTACTTC.

The sample holds many counts of this clonotype. The V and J genes are TRBV27 and TRBJ1-6; no reliable D call. This CDR3 region has 11 residues. V lost 11 bases and J 8 bases, leaving 10 bases between the germline ends. Germline loops: CDR1 MNHEY, CDR2 SMNVEV (reference sequence). The CDR3 protein is CAAGVYSPLHF. CDR3 DNA sequence: TGTGCCGCCGGAGTTTATTCACCCCTCCACTTT.

This clonotype was counted ten times or more. The V and J genes are TRBV27 and TRBJ1-2; the match to TRBD1 covers 10 bases. CDR3 length equals 16 residues. Germline CDR1 reads MNHEY; CDR2 reads SMNVEV (reference sequence). J was trimmed by 6 bases and V by 5 bases; bases with no gene match: 12. CDR3 in DNA: TGTGCCAGCAGTCCCCCGACAGGGGGCGATCTTGATGGCTACACCTTC. This translates into CASSPPTGGDLDGYTF.

Many counts were recorded for this clonotype. The CDR3 DNA reads TGCAGCGCCTGGGGGGGCTCCTACGAGCAGTACTTC. It encodes CSAWGGSYEQYF. V and J are TRBV29-1 and TRBJ2-7, with 7 bases matching TRBD2. The V gene end was trimmed by 7 bases and the J gene end by 0 bases; junction bases not matched to a gene: 3. The CDR3 has 12 amino acids. The germline V gene encodes CDR1 SQVTM and CDR2 ANQGSEA.

This clonotype has only a few counts. CDR3 sequence (DNA): TGTGCCAGCAGTCAGGTGGTCGACTCACCCCTCCACTTT. Encoded protein: CASSQVVDSPLHF. The rearrangement links TRBV9 to TRBJ1-6, with D unclear. Trimming took 5 bases from V and 10 from J, leaving 13 bases between them. This CDR3 is 13 amino acids long. CDR1 is SGDLS and CDR2 is YYNGEE in the germline V gene. The whole variable domain, remainder taken from reference TRBV9 and TRBJ1-6, is DSGVTQTPKHLITATGQRVTLRCSPRSGDLSVYWYQQSLDQGLQFLIQYYNGEERAKGNILERFSAQQFPDLHSELNLSSLELGDSALYFCASSQVVDSPLHFGNGTRLTVT.

This clonotype occurred many times. The chain carries TRBV7-2 and TRBJ2-4, with D uncertain. CDR3 length: 14 residues. Germline V gene lookup returns CDR1 SGHTA and CDR2 FQGNSA. The ends were cut back, 5 bases at V and 3 bases at J, with 11 bases in the middle. The CDR3 DNA reads TGTGCCAGCAGCCCCTTTTTGGGCAAAAACATTCAGTACTTC. Its translation is CASSPFLGKNIQYF. Drawing the rest from reference TRBV7-2 and TRBJ2-4, the complete variable domain is GAGVSQSPSNKVTEKGKDVELRCDPISGHTALYWYRQSLGQGLEFLIYFQGNSAPDKSGLPSDRFSAERTGGSVSTLTIQRTQQEDSAVYLCASSPFLGKNIQYFGAGTRLSVL.

This clonotype appeared many times. V is TRBV20-1 and J is TRBJ2-7; 7 nucleotides line up with TRBD1. CDR3 length: 13 amino acids. Germline CDR1 and CDR2: DFQATT and SNEGSKA (reference sequence). Germline trimming cut 6 bases from V and 2 bases from J; bases unmatched to any gene: 7. As DNA, the CDR3 is TGCAGTGCAGACAGGGCTATGACCTACGAGCAGTACTTC. It specifies CSADRAMTYEQYF.

The table lists this clonotype with many counts. V usage is TRBV20-1 and J usage is TRBJ2-3; 8 nucleotides match TRBD1. The CDR3 spans 14 residues. V gave up 2 bases and J gave up 0 bases; unmatched junction bases: 1. Looked up from germline, CDR1 is DFQATT and CDR2 is SNEGSKA (reference sequence). DNA for the CDR3: TGCAGTGCTAGACGACAGGGGAGCACAGATACGCAGTATTTT. Translated: CSARRQGSTDTQYF.

At least ten counts were recorded for this clonotype. The chain links TRBV7-2 to TRBJ2-3; no reliable D call. Germline CDR1 reads SGHTA; CDR2 reads FQGNSA. The germline V and J ends were trimmed by 5 bases and 2 bases, with 5 bases remaining between them. CDR3 size: 12 residues. The CDR3 reads CASSVYTDTQYF. The CDR3 region has the DNA TGTGCCAGCAGCGTCTACACAGATACGCAGTATTTT.

This clonotype has ten or more counts. The chain uses TRBV27 and TRBJ2-4, with 8 nucleotides matching TRBD1. Germline V CDR1 and CDR2: MNHEY, SMNVEV (reference sequence). The CDR3 totals 16 residues. J was trimmed by 4 bases and V by 4 bases; bases with no gene match: 9. CDR3 DNA: TGTGCCAGCAGTTCCTTAGGACAGGGACGTAAAAACATTCAGTACTTC. Translated, it gives CASSSLGQGRKNIQYF.

This clonotype was observed many times. The genes are TRBV20-1 and TRBJ1-1, with a tentative D call TRBD1 (6 bases). The CDR3 is made up of 13 amino acids. Germline CDR1 reads DFQATT; CDR2 reads SNEGSKA (reference sequence). V shed 2 bases and J shed 4 bases, with 11 bases lying between them. This chain's CDR3 is CSARSRGVTEAFF. The CDR3 DNA sequence: TGCAGTGCTAGAAGCAGGGGTGTCACTGAAGCTTTCTTT.

This clonotype was picked up many times. The chain combines TRBV6-2 or TRBV6-3 with TRBJ1-5, with D possibly TRBD1 on 6 matching bases. Germline V gene data show CDR1 as MNHEY and CDR2 as SVGEGT. Trimming pared 4 bases from V and 3 bases from J, leaving 16 bases between. This CDR3 contains 16 residues. The CDR3 DNA is TGTGCCAGCAGTTTCCGGACAGCTACCTACAATCAGCCCCAGCATTTT. Translated: CASSFRTATYNQPQHF.

This clonotype occurred many times. The chain couples TRBV7-2 to TRBJ1-1; no clear D. Trimming took 5 bases from V and 0 from J, leaving 16 bases between them. This CDR3 has 16 residues. Germline values: CDR1 SGHTA, CDR2 FQGNSA. The CDR3 DNA follows: TGTGCCAGCAGCCATTCGCCGGGCCTCATGAACACTGAAGCTTTCTTT. This gives the protein CASSHSPGLMNTEAFF.

This clonotype was counted at least ten times. J is TRBJ2-1 and V is TRBV12-3 or TRBV12-4, with unresolved D. Trimming pared 8 bases from V and 3 bases from J, leaving 11 bases between. The CDR3 consists of 13 residues. CDR3 DNA: TGTGCCAGCCTGGAACTACGCTACAATGAGCAGTTCTTC. Translation: CASLELRYNEQFF.

The table lists this clonotype with many counts. The chain carries TRBV4-1 and TRBJ2-3; 7 bases are a match to TRBD2. The CDR3 length is 15 residues. J was trimmed by 6 bases and V by 1 base; bases with no gene match: 7. The germline CDR1 and CDR2 sequences are MGHRA and YSYEKL. CDR3 residues: CASSQVGLIADTQYF. In DNA form, the CDR3 reads TGCGCCAGCAGCCAAGTGGGACTAATCGCTGATACGCAGTATTTT.

Ten or more counts support this clonotype. The chain is built from TRBV4-1 and TRBJ2-2, with D maybe TRBD2 (6 bases). The CDR3 has 16 amino acids. The ends were cut back, 2 bases at V and 5 bases at J, with 15 bases in the middle. Germline-derived CDR1 and CDR2 are MGHRA and YSYEKL. CDR3 sequence: CASSQPRGSGTGELFF. CDR3 DNA: TGCGCCAGCAGCCAACCACGGGGGTCTGGGACCGGGGAGCTGTTTTTT.

J is TRBJ2-5 and V is TRBV7-8; 9 positions agree with TRBD2. V shed 0 bases and J 9 bases; nucleotides not matched to a gene: 5. The CDR3 length is 14 residues. The germline gives CDR1 SGHVS, CDR2 FQNEAQ. The CDR3 sequence: CASSLAPSGVPQYF. The CDR3 DNA reads TGTGCCAGCAGCTTAGCTCCTAGCGGGGTACCCCAGTACTTC.

This clonotype was counted ten times or more. The chain carries TRBV10-3 and TRBJ1-2; D call uncertain. CDR3 length: 12 amino acids. Looked up from germline, CDR1 is ENHRY and CDR2 is SYGVKD. Trimming pared 10 bases from V and 6 bases from J, leaving 15 bases between. The CDR3 nucleotides read TGTGCCACCGTAGGAGGTGGAGATGGCTACACCTTC. It encodes CATVGGGDGYTF.

The chain employs TRBV20-1 and TRBJ2-6; D might be TRBD1 (6 bases). Germline V CDR1 and CDR2: DFQATT, SNEGSKA (reference sequence). Deletions cut 3 bases from V and 1 base from J, with 22 bases between. This CDR3 has 19 residues. The CDR3 loop reads CSARVQGSATLSGANVLTF. The CDR3 DNA reads as TGCAGTGCTAGGGTGCAGGGGTCCGCTACCCTTTCTGGGGCCAACGTCCTGACTTTC.

Many counts were recorded for this clonotype. In DNA form, the CDR3 reads TGTGCCAGCAGCTCCCGGGACAGACTTACCAATGAGCAGTTCTTC. Translation: CASSSRDRLTNEQFF. The rearrangement uses TRBV7-9 and TRBJ2-1; 7 bases are shared with TRBD1. The CDR3 contains 15 residues. V trimming: 4 bases; J trimming: 6 bases; junction bases outside the gene matches: 9. Germline V lookup: CDR1 SEHNR, CDR2 FQNEAQ (reference sequence).

The V call is TRBV6-1, the J call TRBJ2-3; no definite D call. The CDR3 runs 14 residues. Per the germline V gene, CDR1 is MNHNS and CDR2 is SASEGT. With 5 bases removed from V and 2 bases from J, the gap between germline ends came to 11 bases. The CDR3 reads CASSPSSSTDTQYF. In DNA form, the CDR3 reads TGTGCCAGCAGTCCCAGCAGCTCCACAGATACGCAGTATTTT.

This clonotype was observed at least ten times. J is TRBJ2-7 and V is TRBV7-2, with 8 bases identical to TRBD2. The V and J ends lost 4 bases and 5 bases, in that order; junction bases with no gene match: 7. This CDR3 is built from 14 residues. Germline V gene lookup returns CDR1 SGHTA and CDR2 FQGNSA. The CDR3 sequence is CASSSSGRGNEQYF. The CDR3 bases are TGTGCCAGCAGCTCAAGCGGGAGAGGCAACGAGCAGTACTTC.

In this sample, this clonotype turned up many times. The chain carries TRBV20-1 and TRBJ1-1, with 7 bases matching TRBD1. Germline CDR1 is DFQATT and CDR2 is SNEGSKA (reference sequence). The CDR3 has 14 residues. Trimming removed 6 bases from V and 4 bases from J; junction bases left unmatched: 11. The CDR3 sequence: CSAPDRQGGTEAFF. The CDR3 DNA is TGCAGTGCGCCGGACAGGCAGGGAGGCACTGAAGCTTTCTTT.

The table lists this clonotype with many counts. This chain joins TRBV20-1 and TRBJ1-2, with a tentative D call TRBD1 (6 bases). V was pared by 3 bases and J by 0 bases, with 17 bases between. Germline loops: CDR1 DFQATT, CDR2 SNEGSKA (reference sequence). CDR3 size: 16 residues. The CDR3 region is CSASDRNRIANYGYTF. In DNA form, the CDR3 reads TGCAGTGCTAGTGACAGGAATAGAATAGCTAACTATGGCTACACCTTC.